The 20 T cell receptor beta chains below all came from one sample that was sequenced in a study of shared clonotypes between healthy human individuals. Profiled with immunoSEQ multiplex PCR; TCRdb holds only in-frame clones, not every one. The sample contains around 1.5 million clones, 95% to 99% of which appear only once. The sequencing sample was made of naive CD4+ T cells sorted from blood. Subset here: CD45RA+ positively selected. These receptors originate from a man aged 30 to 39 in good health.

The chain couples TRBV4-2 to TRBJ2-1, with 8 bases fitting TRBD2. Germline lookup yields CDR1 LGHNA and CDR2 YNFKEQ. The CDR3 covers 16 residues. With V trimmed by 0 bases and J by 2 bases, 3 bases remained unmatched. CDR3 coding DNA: TGTGCCAGCAGCCAAGATCATAGCGGGGCCTACAATGAGCAGTTCTTC. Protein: CASSQDHSGAYNEQFF.

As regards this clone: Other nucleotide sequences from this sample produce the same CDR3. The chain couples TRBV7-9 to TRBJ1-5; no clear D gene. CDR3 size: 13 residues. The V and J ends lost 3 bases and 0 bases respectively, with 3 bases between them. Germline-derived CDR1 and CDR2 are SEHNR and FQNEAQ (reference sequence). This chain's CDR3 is CASSFGSNQPQHF. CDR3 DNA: TGTGCCAGCAGCTTTGGTAGCAATCAGCCCCAGCATTTT.

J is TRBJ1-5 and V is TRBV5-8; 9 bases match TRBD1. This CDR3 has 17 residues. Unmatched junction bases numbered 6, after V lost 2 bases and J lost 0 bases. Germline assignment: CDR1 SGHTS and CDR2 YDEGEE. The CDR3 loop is CASSFRTGALSNQPQHF. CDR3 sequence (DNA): TGTGCCAGCAGCTTTAGGACAGGGGCCCTTAGCAATCAGCCCCAGCATTTT. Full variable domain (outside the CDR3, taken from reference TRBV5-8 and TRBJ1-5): EAGVTQSPTHLIKTRGQQATLRCSPISGHTSVYWYQQALGLGLQFLLWYDEGEERNRGNFPPRFSGRQFPNYSSELNVNALELEDSALYLCASSFRTGALSNQPQHFGDGTRLSIL.

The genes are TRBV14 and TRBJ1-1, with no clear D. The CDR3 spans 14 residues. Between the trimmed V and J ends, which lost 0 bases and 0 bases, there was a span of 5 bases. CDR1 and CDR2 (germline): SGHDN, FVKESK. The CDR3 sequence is CASSQDLVNTEAFF. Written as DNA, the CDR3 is TGTGCCAGCAGCCAAGACTTGGTGAACACTGAAGCTTTCTTT. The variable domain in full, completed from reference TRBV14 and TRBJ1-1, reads EAGVTQFPSHSVIEKGQTVTLRCDPISGHDNLYWYRRVMGKEIKFLLHFVKESKQDESGMPNNRFLAERTGGTYSTLKVQPAELEDSGVYFCASSQDLVNTEAFFGQGTRLTVV.

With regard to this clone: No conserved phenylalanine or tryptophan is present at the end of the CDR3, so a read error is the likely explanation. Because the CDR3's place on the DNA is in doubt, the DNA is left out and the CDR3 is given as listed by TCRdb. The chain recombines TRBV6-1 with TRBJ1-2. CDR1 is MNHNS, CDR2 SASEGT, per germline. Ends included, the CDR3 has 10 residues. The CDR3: CASSEAARAI.

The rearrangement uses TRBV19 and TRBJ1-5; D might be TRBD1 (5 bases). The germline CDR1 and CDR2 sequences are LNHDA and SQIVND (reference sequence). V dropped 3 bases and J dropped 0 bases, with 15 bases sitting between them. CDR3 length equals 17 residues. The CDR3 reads CASSMRRGTYSNQPQHF. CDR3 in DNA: TGTGCCAGTAGTATGAGGCGGGGGACTTATAGCAATCAGCCCCAGCATTTT. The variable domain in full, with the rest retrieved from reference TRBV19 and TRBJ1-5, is DGGITQSPKYLFRKEGQNVTLSCEQNLNHDAMYWYRQDPGQGLRLIYYSQIVNDFQKGDIAEGYSVSREKKESFPLTVTSAQKNPTAFYLCASSMRRGTYSNQPQHFGDGTRLSIL.

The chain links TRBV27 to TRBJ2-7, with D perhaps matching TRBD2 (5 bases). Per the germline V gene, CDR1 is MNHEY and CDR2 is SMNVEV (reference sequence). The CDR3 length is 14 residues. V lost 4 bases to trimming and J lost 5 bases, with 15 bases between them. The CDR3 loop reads CASSSERGVHEQYF. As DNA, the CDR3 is TGTGCCAGCAGTTCGGAACGGGGTGTCCACGAGCAGTACTTC.

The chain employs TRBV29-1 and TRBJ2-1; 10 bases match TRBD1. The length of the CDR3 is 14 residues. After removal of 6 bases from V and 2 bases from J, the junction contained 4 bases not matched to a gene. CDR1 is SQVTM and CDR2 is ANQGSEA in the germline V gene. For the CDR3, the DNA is TGCAGCGTGACAGGGGGCACCCCCTACAATGAGCAGTTCTTC. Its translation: CSVTGGTPYNEQFF.

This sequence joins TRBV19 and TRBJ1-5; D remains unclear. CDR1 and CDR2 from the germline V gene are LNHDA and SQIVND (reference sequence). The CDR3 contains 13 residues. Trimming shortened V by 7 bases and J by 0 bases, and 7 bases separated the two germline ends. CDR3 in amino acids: CASTEVSNQPQHF. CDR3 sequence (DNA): TGTGCCAGTACGGAGGTTAGCAATCAGCCCCAGCATTTT. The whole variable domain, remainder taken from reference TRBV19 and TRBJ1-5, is DGGITQSPKYLFRKEGQNVTLSCEQNLNHDAMYWYRQDPGQGLRLIYYSQIVNDFQKGDIAEGYSVSREKKESFPLTVTSAQKNPTAFYLCASTEVSNQPQHFGDGTRLSIL.

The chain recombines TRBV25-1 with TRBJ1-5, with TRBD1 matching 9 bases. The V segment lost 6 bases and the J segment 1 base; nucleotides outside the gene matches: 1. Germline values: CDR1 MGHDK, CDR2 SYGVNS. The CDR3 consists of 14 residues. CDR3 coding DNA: TGTGCCAGCAGGGGGACAGGGAGCAATCAGCCCCAGCATTTT. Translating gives CASRGTGSNQPQHF.

CDR3 nucleotides: TGCAGCGTTGCCGTTTTCACTGAAGCTTTCTTT. This sequence encodes CSVAVFTEAFF. The chain combines TRBV29-1 with TRBJ1-1, with unresolved D. Trimming stripped 4 bases from V and 4 bases from J, with 7 bases between. This CDR3 region has 11 residues. From germline, CDR1 is SQVTM and CDR2 ANQGSEA.

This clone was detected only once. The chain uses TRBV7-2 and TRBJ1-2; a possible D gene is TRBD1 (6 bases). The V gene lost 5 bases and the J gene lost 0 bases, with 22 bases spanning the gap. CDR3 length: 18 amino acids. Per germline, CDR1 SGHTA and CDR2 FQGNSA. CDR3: CASSPLTGSIFPNYGYTF. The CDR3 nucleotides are TGTGCCAGCAGCCCCCTGACAGGAAGTATATTCCCTAACTATGGCTACACCTTC.

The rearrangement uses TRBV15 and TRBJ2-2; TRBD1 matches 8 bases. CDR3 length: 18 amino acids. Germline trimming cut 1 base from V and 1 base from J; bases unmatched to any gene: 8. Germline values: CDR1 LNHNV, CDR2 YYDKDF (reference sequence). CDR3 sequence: CATSRVGAQGENTGELFF. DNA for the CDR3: TGTGCCACCAGCAGAGTGGGAGCACAGGGGGAGAACACCGGGGAGCTGTTTTTT.

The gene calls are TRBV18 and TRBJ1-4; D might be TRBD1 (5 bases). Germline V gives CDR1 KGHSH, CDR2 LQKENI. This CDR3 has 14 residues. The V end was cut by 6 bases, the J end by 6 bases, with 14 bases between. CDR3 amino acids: CASSPAGPDEKLFF. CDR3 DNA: TGTGCCAGCTCCCCAGCAGGGCCTGATGAAAAACTGTTTTTT. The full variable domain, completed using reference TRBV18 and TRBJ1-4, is NAGVMQNPRHLVRRRGQEARLRCSPMKGHSHVYWYRQLPEEGLKFMVYLQKENIIDESGMPKERFSAEFPKEGPSILRIQQVVRGDSAAYFCASSPAGPDEKLFFGSGTQLSVL.

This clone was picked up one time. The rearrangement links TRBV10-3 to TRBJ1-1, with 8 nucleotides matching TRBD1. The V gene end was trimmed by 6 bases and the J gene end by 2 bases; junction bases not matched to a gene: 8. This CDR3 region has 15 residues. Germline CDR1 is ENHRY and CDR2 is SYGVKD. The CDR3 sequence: CAIREDRASNTEAFF. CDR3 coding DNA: TGTGCCATCAGGGAGGACAGGGCCTCCAACACTGAAGCTTTCTTT.

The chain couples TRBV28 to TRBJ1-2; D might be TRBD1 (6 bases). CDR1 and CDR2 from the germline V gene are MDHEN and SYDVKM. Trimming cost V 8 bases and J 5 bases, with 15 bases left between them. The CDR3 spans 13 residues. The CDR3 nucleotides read TGTGCCAGCGAAGGGGGGAGAGAGTATGGCTACACCTTC. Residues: CASEGGREYGYTF.

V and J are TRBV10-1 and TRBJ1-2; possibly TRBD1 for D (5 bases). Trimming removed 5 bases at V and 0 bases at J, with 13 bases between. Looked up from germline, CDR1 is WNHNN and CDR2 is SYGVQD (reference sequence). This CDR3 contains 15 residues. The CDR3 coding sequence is TGCGCCAGCAGTCGCAGGGCCCCAGCTAACTATGGCTACACCTTC. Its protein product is CASSRRAPANYGYTF.

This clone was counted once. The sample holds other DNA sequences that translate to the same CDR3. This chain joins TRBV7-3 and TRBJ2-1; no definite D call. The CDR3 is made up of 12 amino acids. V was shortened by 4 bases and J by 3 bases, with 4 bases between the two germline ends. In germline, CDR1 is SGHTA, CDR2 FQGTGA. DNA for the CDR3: TGTGCCAGCAGCTCCGGCTACAATGAGCAGTTCTTC. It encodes CASSSGYNEQFF.

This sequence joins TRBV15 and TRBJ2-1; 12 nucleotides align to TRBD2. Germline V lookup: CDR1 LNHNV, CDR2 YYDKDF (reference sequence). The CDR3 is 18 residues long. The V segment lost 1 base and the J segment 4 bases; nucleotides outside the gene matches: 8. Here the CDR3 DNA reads TGTGCCACCAGCAGAGTCCCCAAGACTAGCGGGAGATACAATGAGCAGTTCTTC. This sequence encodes CATSRVPKTSGRYNEQFF.

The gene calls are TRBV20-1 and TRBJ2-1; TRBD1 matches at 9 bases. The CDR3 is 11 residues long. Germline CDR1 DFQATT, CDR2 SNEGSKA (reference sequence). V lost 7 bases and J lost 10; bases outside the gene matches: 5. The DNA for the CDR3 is TGCAGTGTCTGGGACAGGGACGAGCAGTTCTTC. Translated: CSVWDRDEQFF.